Presented here are 10 T cell receptor beta chains from one specimen sequenced in a study of beta chain features in type 1 diabetes. Expressed TCRB transcripts were sequenced, since all the RNA that had been isolated was reverse transcribed. The data were produced by immunoSEQ multiplex PCR, yet TCRdb's version contains in-frame clones alone and is incomplete. The sample carries roughly 340,000 clones, roughly 13% recorded once. Antigens of these TCRs are unknown. Regarding the study as a whole: There was a moderate but significant shortening of TCRB CDR3s in all four CD4+ subsets of Type 1 diabetes patients.

Sequencing used naive CD4+ T cells from blood. Source of these receptors: a young woman with type 1 diabetes.

This clone was seen a few times. The chain couples TRBV9 to TRBJ2-4, with 8 bases lining up with TRBD1. CDR1 is SGDLS, CDR2 YYNGEE, per germline. V gave up 4 bases and J gave up 7 bases; unmatched junction bases: 7. The CDR3 is 14 amino acids. This CDR3 reads CASSSGGDYNIQYF. The CDR3 DNA reads TGTGCCAGCAGCTCAGGGGGCGACTACAACATTCAGTACTTC.

Only a few counts were recorded for this clone. The CDR3 bases are TGTGCCAGCAGTTCACCTGGGACTAGCGGGAGAAATACAGATACGCAGTATTTT. It translates to CASSSPGTSGRNTDTQYF. The chain links TRBV28 to TRBJ2-3; 14 bases agree with TRBD2. The CDR3 consists of 18 residues. Germline-derived CDR1 and CDR2 are MDHEN and SYDVKM. V lost 4 bases, J lost 3 bases, and 9 bases stayed unmatched.

This chain links TRBV7-2 with TRBJ2-1, with 7 bases aligning to TRBD2. Germline loops: CDR1 SGHTA, CDR2 FQGNSA. With 3 bases clipped from V and 0 bases from J, the junction kept 8 bases outside the gene matches. This CDR3 is built from 17 residues. The chain's CDR3 is CASSFVSGVSSYNEQFF. CDR3 coding DNA: TGTGCCAGCAGCTTCGTGAGCGGGGTAAGCTCCTACAATGAGCAGTTCTTC.

A few counts support this clone. The CDR3 spells CAISPGTEKNIQYF. DNA of the CDR3: TGTGCCATCAGTCCCGGGACTGAGAAAAACATTCAGTACTTC. The genes are TRBV10-3 and TRBJ2-4; D is possibly TRBD2 (6 bases). Trimming removed 5 bases at V and 4 bases at J, with 12 bases between. The CDR3 extends over 14 amino acids. Germline V gives CDR1 ENHRY, CDR2 SYGVKD.

The sample holds a few counts of this clone. The rearrangement links TRBV25-1 to TRBJ2-7, with 10 nucleotides matching TRBD2. Looked up from germline, CDR1 is MGHDK and CDR2 is SYGVNS. V lost 5 bases and J lost 5; bases outside the gene matches: 6. CDR3 length: 14 amino acids. DNA of the CDR3: TGTGCCAGCAGTCAAGCGGGAGGGCCCAACGAGCAGTACTTC. It translates to CASSQAGGPNEQYF.

The CDR3 loop reads CASSKERQGNTEAFF. CDR3 bases: TGTGCCAGCAGCAAAGAGAGACAGGGGAACACTGAAGCTTTCTTT. The chain recombines TRBV21-1 with TRBJ1-1; the DNA was not compared with TRBD1, the D call given in the table. TRBV21-1 is a recognized pseudogene. CDR3 length: 15 amino acids.

The sample holds a few counts of this clone. This chain links TRBV7-2 with TRBJ2-1; D is unresolved. The CDR3 loop spans 13 amino acids. V lost 3 bases and J 7 bases, leaving 10 bases between the germline ends. From germline, CDR1 is SGHTA and CDR2 FQGNSA. The CDR3 bases are TGTGCCAGCAGCTTTAATAACAGAAATGAGCAGTTCTTC. Translating it yields CASSFNNRNEQFF.

This rearrangement joins TRBV9 to TRBJ2-5; D not certain. V shed 2 bases and J shed 5 bases, with 10 bases lying between them. Germline V gene sequence: CDR1 SGDLS, CDR2 YYNGEE. The CDR3 is made up of 13 amino acids. DNA of the CDR3: TGTGCCAGCAGCGTCCACGATCGGGAGACCCAGTACTTC. The encoded protein is CASSVHDRETQYF.

This clone was picked up a small number of times. This sequence joins TRBV7-3 and TRBJ2-5; TRBD2 is a possible D gene (5 bases). The CDR3 contains 13 residues. Germline V CDR1 and CDR2: SGHTA, FQGTGA. V was pared by 5 bases and J by 11 bases, with 18 bases between. CDR3 region: CASSPEPPREQYF. The DNA for the CDR3 is TGTGCCAGCAGCCCCGAGCCCCCGAGGGAGCAGTACTTC.

This clone was detected only a few times. This specimen includes other DNA sequences encoding the same CDR3. This sequence joins TRBV7-2 and TRBJ1-1; 9 bases agree with TRBD1. The CDR3 length is 15 residues. CDR1 SGHTA and CDR2 FQGNSA come from the germline V gene. Trimming at V came to 5 bases and at J to 2 bases, leaving 6 bases not matched to a gene. In DNA, the CDR3 is TGTGCCAGCAGCCCGCGGACAGGGGCTAACACTGAAGCTTTCTTT. Translated: CASSPRTGANTEAFF.